Following are 25 T cell receptor beta chains from one sample sequenced in a study of T cell responses to AZD1222 COVID-19 vaccine. Method: immunoSEQ multiplex PCR; TCRdb's copy keeps in-frame clones and lacks some. The repertoire has 160,000 or so clones, 90% to 95% of them found once; the top ten carry about 4.6%. The sequencing here drew on peripheral blood, taken on day 0 of MenACWY control vaccination. The receptors derive from an adult in good health.

The chain combines TRBV7-6 with TRBJ2-5; D ambiguous. The V end was cut by 4 bases, the J end by 2 bases, with 8 bases between. Germline-derived CDR1 and CDR2 are SGHVS and FNYEAQ. This CDR3 has 13 amino acids. CDR3 in DNA: TGTGCCAGCAGCTGGAACATTCAAGAGACCCAGTACTTC. Protein product: CASSWNIQETQYF.

J is TRBJ2-1 and V is TRBV12-3 or TRBV12-4; TRBD1 is a possible D gene (6 bases). The CDR3 contains 13 residues. Trimming shortened V by 3 bases and J by 8 bases, and 11 bases separated the two germline ends. The CDR3 nucleotides are TGTGCCAGCAGTTTTAACAGGGCCGATGAGCAGTTCTTC. This sequence encodes CASSFNRADEQFF.

This chain joins TRBV5-1 and TRBJ2-3, with 9 nucleotides matching TRBD2. J was trimmed by 1 base and V by 1 base; bases with no gene match: 10. CDR3 length: 18 amino acids. The germline CDR1 and CDR2 sequences are SGHRS and YFSETQ. CDR3 nucleotides: TGCGCCAGCAGCTTGACGATTGAAGCGGGAGGCGGCACAGATACGCAGTATTTT. Amino acid sequence: CASSLTIEAGGGTDTQYF.

The chain is built from TRBV7-8 and TRBJ2-7; TRBD1 is a possible D gene (6 bases). Germline CDR1 is SGHVS and CDR2 is FQNEAQ. This CDR3 contains 17 residues. The germline V and J ends were trimmed by 0 bases and 2 bases, with 17 bases remaining between them. The CDR3 coding sequence is TGTGCCAGCAGCTTAGCGCTGGCCAGGGGTTTTCCCTACGAGCAGTACTTC. Its protein is CASSLALARGFPYEQYF.

The V and J genes are TRBV19 and TRBJ1-1, with D uncertain. Per the germline V gene, CDR1 is LNHDA and CDR2 is SQIVND (reference sequence). V lost 3 bases, J lost 4 bases, and 12 bases lay in between. The CDR3 runs 14 residues. The CDR3 reads CASSIPVLFTEAFF. The CDR3 nucleotides are TGTGCCAGTAGTATTCCGGTTCTGTTCACTGAAGCTTTCTTT.

The chain joins TRBV20-1 to TRBJ1-1, with 7 bases that match TRBD1. The CDR3 is 11 residues long. CDR1 and CDR2 (germline): DFQATT, SNEGSKA (reference sequence). The CDR3: CSVRGGGEAFF. For the CDR3, the DNA is TGCAGCGTCAGGGGGGGCGGAGAAGCTTTCTTT.

This rearrangement joins TRBV29-1 to TRBJ2-7; D could derive from TRBD1 or TRBD2 (5 bases each). The CDR3 runs to 12 residues. CDR1 is SQVTM, CDR2 ANQGSEA, per germline. V was trimmed by 4 bases and J by 2 bases, leaving 9 bases between them. The DNA of the CDR3 is TGCAGCGTTGGAGGGACCCCCTACGAGCAGTACTTC. This sequence encodes CSVGGTPYEQYF.

The chain employs TRBV6-2 or TRBV6-3 and TRBJ2-1, with a possible D match to TRBD2 (5 bases). Germline values: CDR1 MNHEY, CDR2 SVGEGT. With 4 bases removed from V and 7 bases from J, the gap between germline ends came to 11 bases. The CDR3 consists of 13 residues. This chain's CDR3 is CASSLRRRNEQFF. The CDR3, as DNA: TGTGCCAGCAGTTTACGGAGGAGGAATGAGCAGTTCTTC.

The rearrangement uses TRBV7-3 and TRBJ2-1; 7 nucleotides agree with TRBD1. Trimming at V came to 2 bases and at J to 4 bases, leaving 8 bases not matched to a gene. The CDR3 consists of 16 residues. The germline gives CDR1 SGHTA, CDR2 FQGTGA. The chain's CDR3 is CASSLQPGQPYNEQFF. DNA for the CDR3: TGTGCCAGCAGCTTACAACCGGGACAGCCTTACAATGAGCAGTTCTTC.

The rearrangement links TRBV4-3 to TRBJ1-2, with 9 positions matching TRBD1. This CDR3 has 16 residues. J lost 5 bases, V lost 2 bases, and 9 bases had no gene match. Germline V gives CDR1 LGHNA, CDR2 YSLEER. For the CDR3, the DNA is TGCGCCAGCAGCCAAAGGATAACAGGGGGCCGATATGGCTACACCTTC. It encodes CASSQRITGGRYGYTF.

Here the CDR3 DNA reads TGTGCCAGCAGCCCAGGACAGAACGCTAACTATGGCTACACCTTC. It codes for CASSPGQNANYGYTF. V is TRBV11-2 and J is TRBJ1-2; possibly TRBD1 for D (6 bases). CDR3 size: 15 residues. The germline V gene has CDR1 SGHAT and CDR2 FQNNGV. V gave up 5 bases and J gave up 0 bases, with 13 bases separating them.

This clone occurred once. The genes are TRBV6-4 and TRBJ1-5; D possibly corresponds to TRBD1 (6 bases). Germline V CDR1 and CDR2: MRHNA, SNTAGT. Deletions cut 4 bases from V and 2 bases from J, with 12 bases between. CDR3 length equals 15 residues. The CDR3 region is CASSVGAGGNQPQHF. The CDR3 DNA reads as TGTGCCAGCAGTGTTGGGGCAGGGGGCAATCAGCCCCAGCATTTT.

The chain links TRBV5-1 to TRBJ2-3; TRBD2 matches 8 bases. Unmatched junction bases numbered 9, after V lost 7 bases and J lost 5 bases. The CDR3 is 14 amino acids. Germline V gene sequence: CDR1 SGHRS, CDR2 YFSETQ. The CDR3 loop is CASREGVGGDTQYF. The CDR3 region has the DNA TGCGCCAGCCGGGAGGGAGTTGGTGGAGATACGCAGTATTTT.

In nucleotides, the CDR3 is TGCGCCAGCAGCTTGATAGGGGACTTAGCTAACTATGGCTACACCTTC. Its translation is CASSLIGDLANYGYTF. The chain employs TRBV5-1 and TRBJ1-2, with D possibly TRBD1 on 5 matching bases. Germline assignment: CDR1 SGHRS and CDR2 YFSETQ. The CDR3 spans 16 residues. V lost 1 base and J lost 0, with 13 bases in between.

Only a few counts were recorded for this clone. V gene TRBV5-1 combines with J gene TRBJ2-2, with 7 bases fitting TRBD1. The V segment lost 3 bases and the J segment 1 base; nucleotides outside the gene matches: 9. CDR3 length equals 17 residues. Germline CDR1 reads SGHRS; CDR2 reads YFSETQ. CDR3 in amino acids: CASSWRGGGLNTGELFF. The CDR3 coding sequence is TGCGCCAGCAGCTGGAGAGGGGGCGGACTGAACACCGGGGAGCTGTTTTTT.

The genes are TRBV10-2 and TRBJ1-5; D remains ambiguous. The CDR3 length is 13 residues. Germline-derived CDR1 and CDR2 are WSHSY and SAAADI. Trimming removed 8 bases from V and 6 bases from J, with 14 bases in between. As DNA, the CDR3 is TGCGCCAGCGGAGCGGCAGTCTTTCAGCCCCAGCATTTT. Translation gives CASGAAVFQPQHF.

This clone was counted a single time. The gene calls are TRBV2 and TRBJ2-3, with a possible D match to TRBD2 (5 bases). V was cut by 7 bases and J by 4 bases, with 21 bases left in between. CDR1 and CDR2 from the germline V gene are SNHLY and FYNNEI. The CDR3 is 16 residues long. DNA of the CDR3: TGTGCCAGCACCGCCACCGGACTGTTACGCGCAGATACGCAGTATTTT. Residues: CASTATGLLRADTQYF.

This rearrangement joins TRBV5-1 to TRBJ2-3, with 7 bases identical to TRBD1. Trimming at V came to 5 bases and at J to 1 base, leaving 4 bases not matched to a gene. The germline V gene has CDR1 SGHRS and CDR2 YFSETQ. The CDR3 has 14 amino acids. The CDR3 nucleotides are TGCGCCAGCAGAACCCAGGGGGGCACAGATACGCAGTATTTT. It yields the protein CASRTQGGTDTQYF.

The V and J genes are TRBV6-1 and TRBJ1-1, with D uncertain. V gave up 3 bases and J gave up 1 base, with 6 bases separating them. The CDR3 is made up of 13 amino acids. Germline loops: CDR1 MNHNS, CDR2 SASEGT. The CDR3: CASSDRTNTEAFF. Here the CDR3 DNA reads TGTGCCAGCAGTGACAGAACGAACACTGAAGCTTTCTTT.

The chain employs TRBV6-6 and TRBJ1-2, with D unresolved. This CDR3 comprises 14 residues. The V and J ends lost 2 bases and 2 bases respectively, with 9 bases between them. Germline CDR1 and CDR2: MNHNY and SVGAGI (reference sequence). In DNA, the CDR3 is TGTGCCAGCAGTTACGGCCCAGTAAACTATGGCTACACCTTC. Translation: CASSYGPVNYGYTF.

In nucleotides, the CDR3 is TGTGCCAGCAGACGAGGGACAGGGAGCCAAGAGACCCAGTACTTC. Its protein product is CASRRGTGSQETQYF. This sequence joins TRBV13 and TRBJ2-5, with 9 bases aligning to TRBD1. The CDR3 loop spans 15 amino acids. Germline V gene data show CDR1 as PRHDT and CDR2 as FYEKMQ (reference sequence). V lost 6 bases and J lost 1; bases outside the gene matches: 6.

The chain has TRBV7-9 and TRBJ1-1; D is unclear. The CDR3 runs 14 residues. The germline V gene encodes CDR1 SEHNR and CDR2 FQNEAQ (reference sequence). Deletions cut 4 bases from V and 1 base from J, with 10 bases between. For the CDR3, the DNA is TGTGCCAGCAGCTCAGCGGGCGGGAACACTGAAGCTTTCTTT. Translated: CASSSAGGNTEAFF.

On this clone: At one of its ends the junction is not consistent with the germline gene, which may arise from a read error. This chain links TRBV7-3 with TRBJ1-2; D is undetermined. This CDR3 contains 12 residues. Germline V CDR1 and CDR2: SGHTA, FQGTGA. The CDR3 loop reads CASSARAGFAAF. The CDR3 DNA is TGTGCCAGCAGCGCAAGAGCGGGATTCGCCGCCTTC. The variable domain in full, completed from reference TRBV7-3 and TRBJ1-2, reads GAGVSQTPSNKVTEKGKYVELRCDPISGHTALYWYRQSLGQGPEFLIYFQGTGAADDSGLPNDRFFAVRPEGSVSTLKIQRTERGDSAVYLCASSARAGFAAFGSGTRLTVV.

This clone was observed a single time. The V gene is TRBV9, the J gene TRBJ2-1; 8 bases line up with TRBD2. This CDR3 comprises 16 residues. Germline V gene lookup returns CDR1 SGDLS and CDR2 YYNGEE. After removal of 3 bases from V and 5 bases from J, the junction contained 10 bases not matched to a gene. CDR3 DNA sequence: TGTGCCAGCAGCGCGGAGGCGCTAGCGGGTGACAATGAGCAGTTCTTC. The encoded protein is CASSAEALAGDNEQFF.

This chain links TRBV7-8 with TRBJ1-1; unclear D gene. The CDR3 is made up of 15 amino acids. Germline V gene data show CDR1 as SGHVS and CDR2 as FQNEAQ. Trimming pared 5 bases from V and 4 bases from J, leaving 17 bases between. DNA for the CDR3: TGTGCCAGCAGCCTAGGAACCCTAGGGAGCACTGAAGCTTTCTTT. Translating gives CASSLGTLGSTEAFF.